These 27 T cell receptor beta chains came from one sample sequenced in a study of vaccination and CD4 T cells after COVID-19. Sequence data for DNA of cultured CD4+ T cells were generated by the Oncomine TCR Beta short-read assay. TCRdb fed the PCR reads into MiXCR, producing one record per CDR3 protein. This sample has under 15,000 distinct CDR3 sequences, with around 60% found just once. These receptors have no identified antigens. Sample treatment: approximately 11-day PBMC culture with coronavirus spike peptide pools or control peptides (ViraFEST assay). The specimen was CD4+ T cells from blood, cultured in vitro. The receptors stem from a human donor who had recovered from COVID-19.

This clonotype showed up just once. The CDR3 DNA is TGTGCCAGCAGACTCCAGGGAACACAACGGGGCTACACCTTC. It yields the protein CASRLQGTQRGYTF. The chain links TRBV6-1 to TRBJ1-2, with D tentatively TRBD1 (5 bases). Germline V CDR1 and CDR2: MNHNS, SASEGT. The germline V and J ends were trimmed by 6 bases and 8 bases, with 19 bases remaining between them. The CDR3 is made up of 14 amino acids.

The chain combines TRBV19 with TRBJ1-5, with TRBD1 identical over 9 bases. J gave up 6 bases and V 5 bases, and 8 bases lay outside the gene matches. Looked up from germline, CDR1 is LNHDA and CDR2 is SQIVND (reference sequence). The CDR3 is 15 amino acids. The CDR3 protein is CASSATGTGLQPQHF. Written as DNA, the CDR3 is TGTGCCAGTAGTGCCACCGGGACAGGGCTTCAGCCCCAGCATTTT.

V and J are TRBV29-1 and TRBJ1-5; D gene uncertain. The CDR3 is 14 residues long. Trimming pared 7 bases from V and 3 bases from J, leaving 16 bases between. Germline V gene data show CDR1 as SQVTM and CDR2 as ANQGSEA. CDR3 residues: CSAGTLHDNQPQHF. The DNA of the CDR3 is TGCAGCGCTGGAACACTCCACGACAATCAGCCCCAGCATTTT.

This clonotype occurred a few times. This rearrangement joins TRBV27 to TRBJ2-5; 12 bases are a match to TRBD2. The CDR3 has 17 residues. Germline lookup yields CDR1 MNHEY and CDR2 SMNVEV (reference sequence). J lost 5 bases, V lost 5 bases, and 12 bases had no gene match. DNA of the CDR3: TGTGCCAGCAGTCCATGGTCTAGCGGGAGGGCCGCGGAGACCCAGTACTTC. Translating gives CASSPWSSGRAAETQYF.

V and J are TRBV29-1 and TRBJ1-1; D remains unclear. Germline V gene sequence: CDR1 SQVTM, CDR2 ANQGSEA. Between the trimmed V and J ends, which lost 7 bases and 5 bases, there was a span of 14 bases. This CDR3 is built from 12 residues. The CDR3 spells CSGSPSRTEAFF. CDR3 nucleotides: TGCAGCGGATCTCCATCCCGGACTGAAGCTTTCTTT.

The rearrangement joins TRBV6-5 to TRBJ1-1; no reliable D call. Germline-derived CDR1 and CDR2 are MNHEY and SVGAGI. V shed 0 bases and J shed 9 bases, with 11 bases lying between them. CDR3 length: 13 residues. The CDR3 DNA is TGTGCCAGCAGTTACTCGATGCAGGCCAAAGCTTTCTTT. Amino acids: CASSYSMQAKAFF.

This clonotype was seen more than once but under ten times. The chain uses TRBV6-5 and TRBJ1-6, with D uncertain. V shed 2 bases and J shed 7 bases, with 9 bases lying between them. Germline V gives CDR1 MNHEY, CDR2 SVGAGI. The CDR3 is made up of 14 amino acids. CDR3 DNA: TGTGCCAGCAGTTACGCAGGCGGGAATTCACCCCTCCACTTT. This codes for CASSYAGGNSPLHF.

V and J are TRBV7-2 and TRBJ2-7; 8 bases line up with TRBD1. V was pared by 2 bases and J by 2 bases, with 5 bases of the junction left unmatched. Germline assignment: CDR1 SGHTA and CDR2 FQGNSA. The CDR3 length is 15 residues. Here the CDR3 DNA reads TGTGCCAGCAGCTTATCGGGACAGGCAACCTACGAGCAGTACTTC. It encodes CASSLSGQATYEQYF.

This clonotype was seen a handful of times. J is TRBJ2-7 and V is TRBV15, with D perhaps matching TRBD1 (5 bases). The CDR3 is 13 amino acids. Germline CDR1 reads LNHNV; CDR2 reads YYDKDF (reference sequence). V lost 6 bases and J 3 bases, leaving 12 bases between the germline ends. The CDR3 spells CATSIERGYEQYF. CDR3 in DNA: TGTGCCACCAGTATCGAAAGGGGCTACGAGCAGTACTTC.

The chain has TRBV7-9 and TRBJ2-7; 10 bases fit TRBD2. This CDR3 is 16 amino acids long. CDR1 SEHNR and CDR2 FQNEAQ come from the germline V gene (reference sequence). The ends lost 1 base at V and 6 bases at J; junction bases unmatched: 9. This CDR3 reads CASSLVASGRGGEQYF. The CDR3 nucleotides read TGTGCCAGCAGCTTAGTTGCTAGCGGGAGAGGAGGCGAGCAGTACTTC.

The chain carries TRBV2 and TRBJ1-1; the D is unclear. Trimming took off 5 bases at V and 5 bases at J, with 12 bases between the two ends. The CDR3 totals 13 residues. Germline V gene sequence: CDR1 SNHLY, CDR2 FYNNEI. In DNA form, the CDR3 reads TGTGCCAGCAGTATTAAGGGATCGACTGAAGCTTTCTTT. Its protein product is CASSIKGSTEAFF.

The genes are TRBV12-3 or TRBV12-4 and TRBJ1-2; TRBD1 matches 8 bases. V lost 1 base to trimming and J lost 7 bases; unmatched junction nucleotides: 2. This CDR3 region has 13 residues. This CDR3 is CASSLEGTGGYTF. The CDR3 DNA follows: TGTGCCAGCAGTTTAGAAGGGACAGGTGGCTACACCTTC.

The chain couples TRBV6-1 to TRBJ2-2; 7 bases align to TRBD1. From germline, CDR1 is MNHNS and CDR2 SASEGT. The junction had 9 bases not matched to a gene; V was cut back by 5 bases and J by 0 bases. The CDR3 spans 17 residues. This chain's CDR3 is CASSPLTGTANTGELFF. Written as DNA, the CDR3 is TGTGCCAGCAGTCCCCTCACCGGGACAGCGAACACCGGGGAGCTGTTTTTT.

This chain uses TRBV11-3 with TRBJ1-2, with D maybe TRBD1 (5 bases). This CDR3 has 12 residues. Germline CDR1 SGHNT, CDR2 YENEEA. V dropped 3 bases and J dropped 4 bases, with 6 bases sitting between them. The CDR3 loop reads CASSLGLYGYTF. The CDR3 DNA is TGTGCCAGCAGCTTGGGGCTCTATGGCTACACCTTC.

The J gene is TRBJ1-4, the V gene TRBV6-4; D possibly corresponds to TRBD1 (5 bases). The length of the CDR3 is 13 residues. Germline V lookup: CDR1 MRHNA, CDR2 SNTAGT. Trimming shortened V by 3 bases and J by 10 bases, and 12 bases separated the two germline ends. CDR3 coding DNA: TGTGCCAGCAGTGAGAGGTGGGGGGGAAAACTGTTTTTT. This translates into CASSERWGGKLFF.

The V call is TRBV19, the J call TRBJ2-5, with 11 bases aligning to TRBD1. V lost 3 bases to trimming and J lost 6 bases; unmatched junction nucleotides: 6. The CDR3 length is 15 residues. Germline CDR1 LNHDA, CDR2 SQIVND (reference sequence). The CDR3 is CASSMRTGGAQTQYF. The CDR3 DNA reads as TGTGCCAGTAGTATGAGGACAGGGGGCGCGCAGACCCAGTACTTC. Full variable domain (remainder filled in from reference TRBV19 and TRBJ2-5): DGGITQSPKYLFRKEGQNVTLSCEQNLNHDAMYWYRQDPGQGLRLIYYSQIVNDFQKGDIAEGYSVSREKKESFPLTVTSAQKNPTAFYLCASSMRTGGAQTQYFGPGTRLLVL.

This clonotype was seen a single time. The rearrangement links TRBV7-2 to TRBJ1-1; TRBD1 agrees at 9 bases. The junction had 5 bases not matched to a gene; V was cut back by 4 bases and J by 8 bases. CDR3 length: 13 amino acids. Germline lookup yields CDR1 SGHTA and CDR2 FQGNSA. CDR3 protein: CASSSTGGGEAFF. The DNA of the CDR3 is TGTGCCAGCAGCTCCACAGGGGGCGGAGAAGCTTTCTTT.

The rearrangement uses TRBV6-2 or TRBV6-3 and TRBJ2-1, with 9 bases that match TRBD2. Trimming cost V 6 bases and J 0 bases; bases outside gene matches: 6. Germline V gene lookup returns CDR1 MNHEY and CDR2 SVGEGT. The CDR3 consists of 16 residues. The CDR3, as DNA: TGTGCCAGCAGGTCGAGACTAGCGGTCTCCTACAATGAGCAGTTCTTC. Translating it yields CASRSRLAVSYNEQFF.

V and J are TRBV6-2 or TRBV6-3 and TRBJ1-2; TRBD1 agrees at 7 bases. The CDR3 consists of 14 residues. V lost 6 bases, J lost 8 bases, and 12 bases stayed unmatched. Germline loops: CDR1 MNHEY, CDR2 SVGEGT. The CDR3 loop reads CASSQDRIAIGYTF. In nucleotides, the CDR3 is TGTGCCAGCAGCCAGGACAGGATAGCTATCGGCTACACCTTC.

The V and J genes are TRBV21-1 and TRBJ1-5. TRBV21-1 is an annotated pseudogene. There are 17 residues in the CDR3. The CDR3 loop is CASSKELAVVVGQPQHF. CDR3 nucleotide sequence: TGTGCCAGCAGCAAAGAGTTGGCAGTCGTGGTGGGTCAGCCCCAGCATTTT.

The V call is TRBV7-2, the J call TRBJ1-2; 9 bases map to TRBD1. After removal of 4 bases from V and 4 bases from J, the junction contained 1 base not matched to a gene. The germline CDR1 and CDR2 sequences are SGHTA and FQGNSA. This CDR3 is built from 13 residues. The chain's CDR3 is CASSSTGGYGYTF. The CDR3 DNA is TGTGCCAGCAGCTCGACAGGGGGCTATGGCTACACCTTC.

Only one count was recorded for this clonotype. V is TRBV20-1 and J is TRBJ2-1, with 9 bases fitting TRBD2. Germline V CDR1 and CDR2: DFQATT, SNEGSKA (reference sequence). Trimming removed 3 bases from V and 6 bases from J; junction bases left unmatched: 0. This CDR3 is built from 12 residues. In DNA form, the CDR3 reads TGCAGTGCTAGGCGGGGGGGCAATGAGCAGTTCTTC. Encoded protein: CSARRGGNEQFF.

About this clonotype: No DNA is shown, since the ends of the CDR3 on it are uncertain; the CDR3 is the one TCRdb lists. The genes are TRBV7-5 and TRBJ2-7; the D segment call TRBD2 is taken from the table without a DNA check. TRBV7-5 is designated a pseudogene. The CDR3 spans 18 amino acids, including both terminal residues. This chain's CDR3 is CISVPEACQTSGSMGQYF.

This clonotype is a singleton in its sample. The CDR3 nucleotides are TGTGCCAGCAGTTTGTCCGGGACAGCCAACGAGCAGTACTTC. Translated: CASSLSGTANEQYF. The V call is TRBV12-3 or TRBV12-4, the J call TRBJ2-7; the match to TRBD1 covers 7 bases. V gave up 3 bases and J gave up 5 bases; unmatched junction bases: 7. The CDR3 sequence is 14 residues long.

The genes are TRBV20-1 and TRBJ1-1, with a weak D call TRBD1 (5 bases). Looked up from germline, CDR1 is DFQATT and CDR2 is SNEGSKA (reference sequence). The ends were cut back, 1 base at V and 2 bases at J, with 8 bases in the middle. This CDR3 is built from 13 residues. This chain's CDR3 is CSARGGANTEAFF. DNA of the CDR3: TGCAGTGCTAGAGGAGGGGCCAACACTGAAGCTTTCTTT.

The chain recombines TRBV20-1 with TRBJ1-6; 7 nucleotides agree with TRBD1. The CDR3 runs to 13 residues. J was trimmed by 6 bases and V by 6 bases; bases with no gene match: 5. The germline V gene encodes CDR1 DFQATT and CDR2 SNEGSKA (reference sequence). The CDR3 DNA is TGCAGTGCGATACCAGGGGGTAATTCACCCCTCCACTTT. It yields the protein CSAIPGGNSPLHF.

The J gene is TRBJ1-1, the V gene TRBV20-1; D is possibly TRBD1 (6 bases). The length of the CDR3 is 12 residues. CDR1 is DFQATT, CDR2 SNEGSKA, per germline (reference sequence). The V end lost 8 bases, the J end lost 7 bases, and 17 bases lay between the germline ends. As DNA, the CDR3 is TGCAGTTCAGAAACACAGGGCGTTGAAGCTTTCTTT. This gives the protein CSSETQGVEAFF.